The 28 T cell receptor beta chains reported below all come from one sample, sequenced in a study of blood T cell repertoires in COVID-19. Sequencing used immunoSEQ multiplex PCR; TCRdb keeps in-frame clones, though not all of them. The sample holds 300,000 to 350,000 clones; more than 75% are singletons and the top ten take under 6.5%. Sequences were obtained from peripheral blood. The origin of the receptors is a woman aged 45-65 years with COVID-19, enrolled during active disease.

The CDR3 coding sequence is TGTGCCAGCAGTGCAGGGGGCAATTCAAAACTGTTTTTT. Encoded protein: CASSAGGNSKLFF. The chain joins TRBV2 to TRBJ1-4, with 8 bases identical to TRBD1. The germline V gene has CDR1 SNHLY and CDR2 FYNNEI. The ends lost 4 bases at V and 10 bases at J; junction bases unmatched: 5. CDR3 length: 13 residues.

Note on this clone: This specimen includes other DNA sequences encoding the same CDR3. J is TRBJ2-1 and V is TRBV24-1; TRBD2 matches at 11 bases. Germline V CDR1 and CDR2: KGHDR, SFDVKD. CDR3 size: 16 residues. Trimming cost V 3 bases and J 3 bases; bases outside gene matches: 3. CDR3 sequence (DNA): TGTGCCACCAGTGATCCGGGACTAGCGGACTACAATGAGCAGTTCTTC. Residues: CATSDPGLADYNEQFF.

The chain carries TRBV7-7 and TRBJ2-1; tentative D call: TRBD2 (5 bases). Germline values: CDR1 SSHAT, CDR2 FNYEAQ (reference sequence). This CDR3 comprises 15 residues. The CDR3 DNA is TGTGCTAGCTCTCCACTTGCCGGGGTGATAAATGAGCAGTTCTTC. Translated: CASSPLAGVINEQFF.

The chain uses TRBV7-2 and TRBJ1-1; possibly TRBD1 for D (6 bases). This CDR3 is built from 18 residues. Germline CDR1 and CDR2: SGHTA and FQGNSA. Trimming pared 1 base from V and 7 bases from J, leaving 25 bases between. CDR3 bases: TGTGCCAGCAGCTTAGTTCTGGTTTTTGAGGGGGTTGGGGGTGAAGCTTTCTTT. Protein sequence: CASSLVLVFEGVGGEAFF.

This chain uses TRBV9 with TRBJ2-2; D not resolved. V lost 1 base and J lost 0, with 4 bases in between. Germline values: CDR1 SGDLS, CDR2 YYNGEE. The CDR3 is 14 residues long. CDR3 coding DNA: TGTGCCAGCAGCGTAAACACGAACACCGGGGAGCTGTTTTTT. Protein product: CASSVNTNTGELFF.

V and J are TRBV10-3 and TRBJ1-2, with D hard to call. The germline V gene encodes CDR1 ENHRY and CDR2 SYGVKD. The CDR3 has 14 amino acids. V gave up 4 bases and J gave up 8 bases, with 17 bases separating them. The CDR3 here is CAISVSPGVEGYTF. The CDR3 nucleotides are TGTGCCATCAGTGTATCTCCCGGGGTGGAAGGCTACACCTTC.

The V call is TRBV2, the J call TRBJ2-1; 9 nucleotides align to TRBD2. This CDR3 comprises 15 residues. The germline CDR1 and CDR2 sequences are SNHLY and FYNNEI. The trim removed 7 bases at V and 8 bases at J, leaving 12 bases unmatched. This chain's CDR3 is CASTRGGREVDEQFF. CDR3 DNA sequence: TGTGCCAGCACGAGGGGCGGGAGGGAGGTGGATGAGCAGTTCTTC.

The chain is built from TRBV5-1 and TRBJ2-3; D remains ambiguous. The CDR3 runs 14 residues. Germline assignment: CDR1 SGHRS and CDR2 YFSETQ. The V and J ends lost 0 bases and 4 bases respectively, with 9 bases between them. CDR3 amino acids: CASSLVLAADTQYF. CDR3 coding DNA: TGCGCCAGCAGCTTGGTATTGGCAGCAGATACGCAGTATTTT.

The rearrangement links TRBV6-2 or TRBV6-3 to TRBJ2-7, with D maybe TRBD1 (5 bases). CDR1 is MNHEY and CDR2 is SVGEGT in the germline V gene. Trimming removed 2 bases at V and 6 bases at J, with 14 bases between. The CDR3 is 14 amino acids. CDR3 coding DNA: TGTGCCAGCAGTTACGAGACAGTTGCCCGCGAGCAGTACTTC. Its protein is CASSYETVAREQYF.

The J gene is TRBJ2-6, the V gene TRBV19, with D perhaps TRBD1 (6 bases). Germline V gene data show CDR1 as LNHDA and CDR2 as SQIVND (reference sequence). Trimming removed 6 bases from V and 0 bases from J, with 12 bases in between. This CDR3 region has 16 residues. The CDR3 loop reads CASRRQDPSGANVLTF. For the CDR3, the DNA is TGTGCCAGTAGAAGACAGGACCCCTCTGGGGCCAACGTCCTGACTTTC.

This clone was found a few times. This rearrangement joins TRBV2 to TRBJ1-5; TRBD1 matches 7 bases. Germline CDR1 reads SNHLY; CDR2 reads FYNNEI. The CDR3 sequence is 15 residues long. V lost 5 bases to trimming and J lost 3 bases; unmatched junction nucleotides: 7. This chain's CDR3 is CASSQGDLINQPQHF. CDR3 coding DNA: TGTGCCAGCAGTCAGGGGGACTTAATCAATCAGCCCCAGCATTTT.

The chain couples TRBV7-3 to TRBJ2-2, with 8 nucleotides matching TRBD2. The germline CDR1 and CDR2 sequences are SGHTA and FQGTGA. V gave up 0 bases and J gave up 0 bases; unmatched junction bases: 3. This CDR3 is 17 amino acids long. CDR3 sequence reads: CASSLTAGGTNTGELFF. CDR3 bases: TGTGCCAGCAGCTTAACGGCGGGAGGCACGAACACCGGGGAGCTGTTTTTT.

This clone was detected only once. V gene TRBV3-1 (or the pseudogene TRBV3-2) combines with J gene TRBJ1-2; TRBD1 agrees at 7 bases. The CDR3 has 15 amino acids. J lost 2 bases, V lost 0 bases, and 3 bases had no gene match. In germline, CDR1 is LGHDT, CDR2 YNNKEL (reference sequence). The chain's CDR3 is CASSQDSRGNYGYTF. For the CDR3, the DNA is TGTGCCAGCAGCCAAGATAGCAGGGGGAACTATGGCTACACCTTC.

The genes are TRBV15 and TRBJ2-1, with 8 bases that match TRBD1. The CDR3 is made up of 13 amino acids. Germline V gene sequence: CDR1 LNHNV, CDR2 YYDKDF (reference sequence). V was pared by 5 bases and J by 6 bases, with 3 bases of the junction left unmatched. CDR3 nucleotide sequence: TGTGCCACCAGCCTAGGACAGGGCAATGAGCAGTTCTTC. Translation: CATSLGQGNEQFF.

The chain employs TRBV10-3 and TRBJ1-5; possible D gene TRBD1, 6 bases. The V and J ends lost 2 bases and 4 bases respectively, with 12 bases between them. Germline CDR1 ENHRY, CDR2 SYGVKD. The CDR3 has 15 amino acids. The CDR3 DNA reads TGTGCCATCAGTGAGGAGACAGGACTTAATCAGCCCCAGCATTTT. This codes for CAISEETGLNQPQHF.

The chain joins TRBV12-3 or TRBV12-4 to TRBJ2-5; D gene ambiguous. V was clipped by 5 bases and J by 11 bases, with 12 bases between them. The CDR3 is 11 amino acids. This chain's CDR3 is CASSPGLSQYF. CDR3 nucleotides: TGTGCCAGCAGTCCGGGTCTGTCTCAGTACTTC.

This clone was recorded only once. This rearrangement joins TRBV5-1 to TRBJ2-3; 9 nucleotides agree with TRBD2. Germline assignment: CDR1 SGHRS and CDR2 YFSETQ. Trimming removed 4 bases from V and 4 bases from J; junction bases left unmatched: 13. The CDR3 sequence is 17 residues long. CDR3 sequence reads: CASSVLAGSGSADTQYF. CDR3 sequence (DNA): TGCGCCAGCAGCGTGCTAGCGGGATCGGGTAGTGCAGATACGCAGTATTTT.

V is TRBV7-2 and J is TRBJ2-5; 15 positions agree with TRBD2. V shed 0 bases and J 5 bases; nucleotides not matched to a gene: 19. Looked up from germline, CDR1 is SGHTA and CDR2 is FQGNSA. The CDR3 loop spans 22 amino acids. The CDR3 sequence is CASSLAWTSGRVIPGRRETQYF. The DNA of the CDR3 is TGTGCCAGCAGCTTAGCGTGGACTAGCGGGAGGGTAATCCCTGGAAGAAGGGAGACCCAGTACTTC. The full variable domain, rest sourced from reference TRBV7-2 and TRBJ2-5, is GAGVSQSPSNKVTEKGKDVELRCDPISGHTALYWYRQSLGQGLEFLIYFQGNSAPDKSGLPSDRFSAERTGGSVSTLTIQRTQQEDSAVYLCASSLAWTSGRVIPGRRETQYFGPGTRLLVL.

J is TRBJ1-2 and V is TRBV5-6; 7 nucleotides agree with TRBD1. J gave up 8 bases and V 5 bases, and 9 bases lay outside the gene matches. The CDR3 is made up of 13 amino acids. Germline CDR1 SGHDT, CDR2 YYEEEE. The CDR3 is CASSSTGTEGYTF. The CDR3 DNA reads TGTGCCAGCAGTTCTACCGGGACAGAAGGCTACACCTTC.

This chain uses TRBV6-2 or TRBV6-3 with TRBJ1-1; D not certain. Germline values: CDR1 MNHEY, CDR2 SVGEGT. There are 12 residues in the CDR3. The germline V and J ends were trimmed by 4 bases and 2 bases, with 5 bases remaining between them. CDR3 region: CASSLSNTEAFF. For the CDR3, the DNA is TGTGCCAGCAGTTTATCCAACACTGAAGCTTTCTTT.

The chain employs TRBV12-3 or TRBV12-4 and TRBJ1-2; no reliable D call. Trimming removed 6 bases at V and 0 bases at J, with 8 bases between. This CDR3 is 13 amino acids long. In nucleotides, the CDR3 is TGTGCCAGCAGCCTTTTATCTAACTATGGCTACACCTTC. Encoded protein: CASSLLSNYGYTF.

The chain joins TRBV27 to TRBJ2-1; D unclear. CDR3 length equals 13 residues. Trimming stripped 4 bases from V and 7 bases from J, with 11 bases between. Per germline, CDR1 MNHEY and CDR2 SMNVEV (reference sequence). CDR3 sequence reads: CASSYPGANEQFF. The CDR3 DNA reads as TGTGCCAGCAGTTATCCTGGTGCGAATGAGCAGTTCTTC.

The rearrangement uses TRBV4-2 and TRBJ2-1, with 9 bases lining up with TRBD2. The CDR3 totals 17 residues. V gave up 0 bases and J gave up 9 bases; unmatched junction bases: 12. Looked up from germline, CDR1 is LGHNA and CDR2 is YNFKEQ. CDR3 nucleotide sequence: TGTGCCAGCAGCCAAGATACCCCTAGCGGGATACGTGGTGAGCAGTTCTTC. Translation gives CASSQDTPSGIRGEQFF.

V and J are TRBV5-1 and TRBJ2-3; tentatively, D is TRBD2 (6 bases). The V and J ends lost 1 base and 2 bases respectively, with 8 bases between them. The CDR3 loop spans 14 amino acids. Germline CDR1 reads SGHRS; CDR2 reads YFSETQ. CDR3 sequence reads: CASSLRDSTDTQYF. The CDR3 bases are TGCGCCAGCAGCTTGCGGGACTCCACAGATACGCAGTATTTT.

The rearrangement joins TRBV7-9 to TRBJ2-1, with TRBD2 matching 11 bases. The V gene end was trimmed by 4 bases and the J gene end by 9 bases; junction bases not matched to a gene: 11. The germline V gene has CDR1 SEHNR and CDR2 FQNEAQ (reference sequence). CDR3 length equals 16 residues. CDR3 in DNA: TGTGCCAGCAGCTACCCCACTAGCGGGAGCGAGTCTGAGCAGTTCTTC. It yields the protein CASSYPTSGSESEQFF.

The CDR3 DNA sequence: TGTGCCAGCAGCTTAGACGGGCGGGATGGCTACACCTTC. Translating gives CASSLDGRDGYTF. The chain joins TRBV11-2 to TRBJ1-2; D uncertain. V lost 0 bases and J lost 6, with 8 bases in between. Germline assignment: CDR1 SGHAT and CDR2 FQNNGV. The CDR3 consists of 13 residues.

The chain carries TRBV18 and TRBJ2-7; TRBD1 matches 8 bases. Germline V gene sequence: CDR1 KGHSH, CDR2 LQKENI. The CDR3 consists of 16 residues. The V segment lost 4 bases and the J segment 2 bases; nucleotides outside the gene matches: 10. The CDR3 sequence: CASSRADRAYAYEQYF. The CDR3 bases are TGTGCCAGCTCACGGGCGGACAGGGCCTACGCCTACGAGCAGTACTTC.

The J gene is TRBJ1-1, the V gene TRBV6-2 or TRBV6-3, with TRBD1 identical over 7 bases. Germline V gives CDR1 MNHEY, CDR2 SVGEGT. The V and J ends lost 0 bases and 3 bases, in that order; junction bases with no gene match: 10. This CDR3 contains 17 residues. The CDR3 region is CASSYSMGRQGDTEAFF. CDR3 bases: TGTGCCAGCAGTTACTCGATGGGTCGACAGGGTGACACTGAAGCTTTCTTT.